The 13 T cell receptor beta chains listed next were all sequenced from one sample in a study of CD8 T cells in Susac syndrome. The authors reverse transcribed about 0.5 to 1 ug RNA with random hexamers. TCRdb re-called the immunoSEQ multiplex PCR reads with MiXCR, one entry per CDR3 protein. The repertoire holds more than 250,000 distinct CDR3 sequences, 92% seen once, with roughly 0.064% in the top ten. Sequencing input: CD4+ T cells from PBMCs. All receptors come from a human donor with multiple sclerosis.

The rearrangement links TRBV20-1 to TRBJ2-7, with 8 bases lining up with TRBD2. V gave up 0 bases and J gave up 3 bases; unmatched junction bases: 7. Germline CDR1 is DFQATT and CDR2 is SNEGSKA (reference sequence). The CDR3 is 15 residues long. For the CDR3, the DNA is TGCAGTGCTAGAGATGGCGGAGCGGGAGTCTACGAGCAGTACTTC. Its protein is CSARDGGAGVYEQYF.

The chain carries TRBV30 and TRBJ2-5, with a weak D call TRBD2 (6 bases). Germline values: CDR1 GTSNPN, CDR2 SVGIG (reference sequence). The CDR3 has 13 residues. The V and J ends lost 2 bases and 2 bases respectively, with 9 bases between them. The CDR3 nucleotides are TGTGCCTGGAGTATGGGACTTCAAGAGACCCAGTACTTC. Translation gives CAWSMGLQETQYF.

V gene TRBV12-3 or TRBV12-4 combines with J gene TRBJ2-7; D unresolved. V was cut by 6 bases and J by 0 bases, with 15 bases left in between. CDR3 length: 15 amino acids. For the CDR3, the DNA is TGTGCCAGCAGCCCCTCCCGGCAGGTCTCCTACGAGCAGTACTTC. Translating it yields CASSPSRQVSYEQYF.

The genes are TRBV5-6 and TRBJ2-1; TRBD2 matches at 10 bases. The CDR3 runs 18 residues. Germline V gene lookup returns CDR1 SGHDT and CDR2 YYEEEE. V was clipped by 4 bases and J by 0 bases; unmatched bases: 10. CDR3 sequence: CASSPEGAGGSSYNEQFF. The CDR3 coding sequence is TGTGCCAGCAGCCCGGAGGGAGCGGGGGGGAGCTCCTACAATGAGCAGTTCTTC. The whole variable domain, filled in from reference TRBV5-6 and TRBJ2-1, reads DAGVTQSPTHLIKTRGQQVTLRCSPKSGHDTVSWYQQALGQGPQFIFQYYEEEERQRGNFPDRFSGHQFPNYSSELNVNALLLGDSALYLCASSPEGAGGSSYNEQFFGPGTRLTVL.

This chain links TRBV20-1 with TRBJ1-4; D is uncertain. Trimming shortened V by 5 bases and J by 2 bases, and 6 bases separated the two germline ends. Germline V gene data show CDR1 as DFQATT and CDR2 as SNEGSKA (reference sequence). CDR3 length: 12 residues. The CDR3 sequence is CSAGRTNEKLFF. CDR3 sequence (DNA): TGCAGTGCTGGACGGACTAATGAAAAACTGTTTTTT.

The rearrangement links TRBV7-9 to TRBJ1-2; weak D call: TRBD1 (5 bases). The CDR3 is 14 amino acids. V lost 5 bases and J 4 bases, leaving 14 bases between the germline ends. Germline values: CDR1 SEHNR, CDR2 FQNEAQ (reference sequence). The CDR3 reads CASSPRGGIYGYTF. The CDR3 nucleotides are TGTGCCAGCAGCCCAAGGGGCGGAATCTATGGCTACACCTTC.

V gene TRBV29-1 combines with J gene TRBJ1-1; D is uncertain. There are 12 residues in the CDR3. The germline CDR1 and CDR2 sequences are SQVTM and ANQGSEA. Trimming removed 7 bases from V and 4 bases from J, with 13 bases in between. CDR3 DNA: TGCAGCGCAGAGACTGGGCGCACTGAAGCTTTCTTT. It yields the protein CSAETGRTEAFF.

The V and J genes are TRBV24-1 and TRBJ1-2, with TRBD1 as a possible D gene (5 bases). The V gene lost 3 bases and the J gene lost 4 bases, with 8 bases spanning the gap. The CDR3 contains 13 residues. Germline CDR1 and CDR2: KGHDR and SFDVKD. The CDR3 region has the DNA TGTGCCACCAGTGATGGGGGGATCTATGGCTACACCTTC. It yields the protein CATSDGGIYGYTF.

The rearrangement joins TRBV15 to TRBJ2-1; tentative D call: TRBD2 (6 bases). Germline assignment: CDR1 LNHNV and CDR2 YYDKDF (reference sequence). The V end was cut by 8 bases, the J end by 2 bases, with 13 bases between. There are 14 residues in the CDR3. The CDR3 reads CATDSGTTYNEQFF. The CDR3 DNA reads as TGTGCCACCGATAGCGGAACTACCTACAATGAGCAGTTCTTC.

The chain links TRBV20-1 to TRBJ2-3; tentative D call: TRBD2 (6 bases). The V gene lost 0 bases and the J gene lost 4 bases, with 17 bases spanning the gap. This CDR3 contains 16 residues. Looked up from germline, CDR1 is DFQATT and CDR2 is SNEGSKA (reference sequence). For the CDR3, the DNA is TGCAGTGCTAGAGATATTAGGGACTCCGCCGCAGATACGCAGTATTTT. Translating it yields CSARDIRDSAADTQYF.

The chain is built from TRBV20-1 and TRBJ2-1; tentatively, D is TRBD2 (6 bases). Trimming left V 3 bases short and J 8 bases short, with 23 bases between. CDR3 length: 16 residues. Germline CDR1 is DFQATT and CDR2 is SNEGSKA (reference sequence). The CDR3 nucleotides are TGCAGTGCTAGGAGCCGATGGCGGGACGGAGGAGATGAGCAGTTCTTC. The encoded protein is CSARSRWRDGGDEQFF.

Here the CDR3 reads CAWRRNRALSGNTIYF. The CDR3 nucleotides are TGTGCCTGGAGGAGAAACAGGGCTCTCTCTGGAAACACCATATATTTT. This chain connects TRBV30 to TRBJ1-3, with D maybe TRBD1 (6 bases). V was cut by 3 bases and J by 0 bases, with 15 bases left in between. This CDR3 comprises 16 residues. Germline lookup yields CDR1 GTSNPN and CDR2 SVGIG (reference sequence).

This CDR3 reads CASKSSGREQFF. The CDR3 region has the DNA TGTGCCAGCAAGTCTAGCGGGAGGGAGCAGTTCTTC. The chain has TRBV12-3 or TRBV12-4 and TRBJ2-1; 11 bases line up with TRBD2. The CDR3 extends over 12 amino acids. The V and J ends lost 7 bases and 10 bases, in that order; junction bases with no gene match: 3.